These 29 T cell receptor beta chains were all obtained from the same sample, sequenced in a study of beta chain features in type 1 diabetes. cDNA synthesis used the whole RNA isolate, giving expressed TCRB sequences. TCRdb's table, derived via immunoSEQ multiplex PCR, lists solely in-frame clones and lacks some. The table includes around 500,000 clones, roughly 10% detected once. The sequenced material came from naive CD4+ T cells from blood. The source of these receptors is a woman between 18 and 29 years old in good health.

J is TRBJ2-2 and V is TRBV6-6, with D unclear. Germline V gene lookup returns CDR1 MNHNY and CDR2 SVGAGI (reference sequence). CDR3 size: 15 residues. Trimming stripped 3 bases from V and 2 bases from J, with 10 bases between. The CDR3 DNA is TGTGCCAGCAGTTATAAGCAGAGAAACACCGGGGAGCTGTTTTTT. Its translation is CASSYKQRNTGELFF.

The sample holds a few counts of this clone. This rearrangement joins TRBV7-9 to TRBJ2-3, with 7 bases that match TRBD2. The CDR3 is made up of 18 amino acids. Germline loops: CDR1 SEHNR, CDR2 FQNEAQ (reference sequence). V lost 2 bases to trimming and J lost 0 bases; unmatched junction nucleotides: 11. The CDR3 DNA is TGTGCCAGCAGCTTAACCCGCTGGAGCGGGGCTAGCACAGATACGCAGTATTTT. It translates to CASSLTRWSGASTDTQYF. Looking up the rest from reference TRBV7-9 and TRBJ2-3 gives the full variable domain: DTGVSQNPRHKITKRGQNVTFRCDPISEHNRLYWYRQTLGQGPEFLTYFQNEAQLEKSRLLSDRFSAERPKGSFSTLEIQRTEQGDSAMYLCASSLTRWSGASTDTQYFGPGTRLTVL.

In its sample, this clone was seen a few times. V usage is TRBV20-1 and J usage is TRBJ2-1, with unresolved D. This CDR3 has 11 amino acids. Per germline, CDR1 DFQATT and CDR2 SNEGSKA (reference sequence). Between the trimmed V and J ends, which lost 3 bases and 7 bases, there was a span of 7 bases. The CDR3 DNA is TGCAGTGCTAGTGTCCCGAATGAGCAGTTCTTC. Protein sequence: CSASVPNEQFF.

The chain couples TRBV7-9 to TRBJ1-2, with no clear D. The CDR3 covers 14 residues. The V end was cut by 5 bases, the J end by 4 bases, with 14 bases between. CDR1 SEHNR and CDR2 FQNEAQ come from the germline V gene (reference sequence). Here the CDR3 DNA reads TGTGCCAGCAGCCCCCCCGGAGTTAGCTATGGCTACACCTTC. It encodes CASSPPGVSYGYTF.

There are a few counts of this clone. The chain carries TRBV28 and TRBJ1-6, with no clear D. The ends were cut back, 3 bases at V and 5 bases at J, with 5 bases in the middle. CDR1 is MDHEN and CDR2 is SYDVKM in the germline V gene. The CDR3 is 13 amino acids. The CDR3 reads CASSFGHNSPLHF. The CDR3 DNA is TGTGCCAGCAGTTTTGGACATAATTCACCCCTCCACTTT.

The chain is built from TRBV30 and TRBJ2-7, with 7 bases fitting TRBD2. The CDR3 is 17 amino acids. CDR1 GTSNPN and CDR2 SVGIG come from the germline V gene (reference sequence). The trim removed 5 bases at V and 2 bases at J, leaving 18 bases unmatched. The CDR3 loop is CAWLIGKAGNSPYEQYF. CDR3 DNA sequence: TGTGCCTGGCTCATTGGGAAAGCGGGAAACTCCCCCTACGAGCAGTACTTC.

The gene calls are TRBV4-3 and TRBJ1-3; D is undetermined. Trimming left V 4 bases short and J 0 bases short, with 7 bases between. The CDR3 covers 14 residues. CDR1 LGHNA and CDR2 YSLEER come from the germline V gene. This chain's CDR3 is CASSPVSSGNTIYF. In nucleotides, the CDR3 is TGCGCCAGCAGCCCAGTTAGCTCTGGAAACACCATATATTTT.

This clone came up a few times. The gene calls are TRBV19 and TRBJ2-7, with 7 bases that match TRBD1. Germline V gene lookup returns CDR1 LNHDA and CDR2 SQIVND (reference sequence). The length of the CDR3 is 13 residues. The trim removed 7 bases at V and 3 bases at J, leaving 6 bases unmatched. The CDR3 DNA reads TGTGCCAGTATCGACAGGGAAGGCTACGAGCAGTACTTC. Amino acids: CASIDREGYEQYF. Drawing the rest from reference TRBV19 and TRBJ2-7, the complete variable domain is DGGITQSPKYLFRKEGQNVTLSCEQNLNHDAMYWYRQDPGQGLRLIYYSQIVNDFQKGDIAEGYSVSREKKESFPLTVTSAQKNPTAFYLCASIDREGYEQYFGPGTRLTVT.

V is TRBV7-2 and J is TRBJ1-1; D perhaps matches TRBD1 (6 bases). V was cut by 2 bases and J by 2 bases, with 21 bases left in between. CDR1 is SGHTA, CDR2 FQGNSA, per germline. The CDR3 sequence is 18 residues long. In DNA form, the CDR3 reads TGTGCCAGCAGCTTATCGCAAGGAAAACAGGGTCCAAACACTGAAGCTTTCTTT. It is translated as CASSLSQGKQGPNTEAFF.

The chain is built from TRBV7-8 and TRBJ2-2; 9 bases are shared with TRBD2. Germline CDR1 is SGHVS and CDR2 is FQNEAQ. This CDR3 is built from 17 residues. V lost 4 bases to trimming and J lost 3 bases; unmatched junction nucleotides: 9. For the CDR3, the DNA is TGTGCCAGCAGCTCCCCAAAGCGGGGGGTCCACACCGGGGAGCTGTTTTTT. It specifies CASSSPKRGVHTGELFF.

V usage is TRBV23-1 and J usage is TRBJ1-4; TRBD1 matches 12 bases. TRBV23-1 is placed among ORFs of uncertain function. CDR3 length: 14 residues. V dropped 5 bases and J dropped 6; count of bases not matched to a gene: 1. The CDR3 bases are TGCGCCAGCAGTGGGACAGGGGGCCATGAAAAACTGTTTTTT. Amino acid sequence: CASSGTGGHEKLFF.

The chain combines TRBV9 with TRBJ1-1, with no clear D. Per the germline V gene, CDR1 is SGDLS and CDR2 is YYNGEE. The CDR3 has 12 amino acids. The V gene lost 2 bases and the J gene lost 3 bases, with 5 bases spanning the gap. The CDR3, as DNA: TGTGCCAGCAGCGTCCGGGACACTGAAGCTTTCTTT. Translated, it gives CASSVRDTEAFF.

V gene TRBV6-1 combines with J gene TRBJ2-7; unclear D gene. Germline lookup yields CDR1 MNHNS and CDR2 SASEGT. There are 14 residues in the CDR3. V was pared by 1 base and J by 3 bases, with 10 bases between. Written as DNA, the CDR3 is TGTGCCAGCAGTGAAGGGGGTTGGTTCTACGAGCAGTACGTC. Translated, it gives CASSEGGWFYEQYV.

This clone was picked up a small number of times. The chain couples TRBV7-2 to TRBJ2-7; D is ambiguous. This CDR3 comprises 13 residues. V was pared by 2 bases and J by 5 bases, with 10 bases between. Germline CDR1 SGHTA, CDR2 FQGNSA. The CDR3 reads CASSLLERHEQYV. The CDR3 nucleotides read TGTGCCAGCAGCTTATTAGAGAGGCACGAGCAGTACGTC.

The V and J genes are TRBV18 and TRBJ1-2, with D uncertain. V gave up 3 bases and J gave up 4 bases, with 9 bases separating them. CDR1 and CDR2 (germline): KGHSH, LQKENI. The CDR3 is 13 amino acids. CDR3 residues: CASSPERTYGYTF. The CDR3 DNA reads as TGTGCCAGCTCACCGGAAAGGACCTATGGCTACACCTTC.

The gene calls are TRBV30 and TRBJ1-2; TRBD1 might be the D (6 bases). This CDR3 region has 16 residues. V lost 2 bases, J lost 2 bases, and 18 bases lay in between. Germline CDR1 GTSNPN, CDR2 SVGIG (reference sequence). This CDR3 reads CAWSPREYQGNYGYTF. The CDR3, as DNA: TGTGCCTGGAGTCCACGGGAGTACCAGGGGAACTATGGCTACACCTTC.

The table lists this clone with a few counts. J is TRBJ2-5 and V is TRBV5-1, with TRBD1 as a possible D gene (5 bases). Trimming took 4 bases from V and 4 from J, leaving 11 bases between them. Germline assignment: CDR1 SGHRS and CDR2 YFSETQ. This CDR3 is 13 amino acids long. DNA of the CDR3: TGCGCCAGCAGCACCAATGGGGCAGAGACCCAGTACTTC. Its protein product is CASSTNGAETQYF. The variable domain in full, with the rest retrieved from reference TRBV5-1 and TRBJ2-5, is KAGVTQTPRYLIKTRGQQVTLSCSPISGHRSVSWYQQTPGQGLQFLFEYFSETQRNKGNFPGRFSGRQFSNSRSEMNVSTLELGDSALYLCASSTNGAETQYFGPGTRLLVL.

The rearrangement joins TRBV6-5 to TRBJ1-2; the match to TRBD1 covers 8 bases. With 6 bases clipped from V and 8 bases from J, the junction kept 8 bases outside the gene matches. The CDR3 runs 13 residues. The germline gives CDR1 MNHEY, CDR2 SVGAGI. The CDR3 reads CASSTDRVWGYTF. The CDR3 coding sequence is TGTGCCAGCAGCACGGACAGGGTCTGGGGCTACACCTTC.

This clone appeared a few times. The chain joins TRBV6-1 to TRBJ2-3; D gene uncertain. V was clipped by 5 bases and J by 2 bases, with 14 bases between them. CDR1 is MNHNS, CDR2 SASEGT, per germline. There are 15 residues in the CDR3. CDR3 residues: CASSSQPTTTDTQYF. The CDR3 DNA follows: TGTGCCAGCAGTTCCCAGCCCACGACCACAGATACGCAGTATTTT.

CDR3 nucleotides: TGTGCCAGCAGTCTACCGGGACTAGCGGTCTACGAGCAGTACTTC. The encoded protein is CASSLPGLAVYEQYF. The chain links TRBV27 to TRBJ2-7; TRBD2 matches at 11 bases. This CDR3 has 15 residues. After removal of 5 bases from V and 3 bases from J, the junction contained 6 bases not matched to a gene. Germline V gene lookup returns CDR1 MNHEY and CDR2 SMNVEV (reference sequence).

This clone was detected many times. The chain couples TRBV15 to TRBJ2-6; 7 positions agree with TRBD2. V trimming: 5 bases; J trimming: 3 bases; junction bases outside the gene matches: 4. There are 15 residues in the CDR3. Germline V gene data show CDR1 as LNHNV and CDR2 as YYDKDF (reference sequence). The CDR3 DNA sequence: TGTGCCACCAGCCCTGGGGGGGTTGGGGCCAACGTCCTGACTTTC. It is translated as CATSPGGVGANVLTF. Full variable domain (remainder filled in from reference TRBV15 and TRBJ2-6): DAMVIQNPRYQVTQFGKPVTLSCSQTLNHNVMYWYQQKSSQAPKLLFHYYDKDFNNEADTPDNFQSRRPNTSFCFLDIRSPGLGDTAMYLCATSPGGVGANVLTFGAGSRLTVL.

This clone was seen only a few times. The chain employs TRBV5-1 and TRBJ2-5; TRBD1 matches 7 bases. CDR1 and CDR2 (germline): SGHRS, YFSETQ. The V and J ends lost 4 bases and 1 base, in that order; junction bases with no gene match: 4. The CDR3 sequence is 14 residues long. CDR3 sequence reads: CASSVGQTQETQYF. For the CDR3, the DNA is TGCGCCAGCAGCGTGGGACAGACCCAAGAGACCCAGTACTTC.

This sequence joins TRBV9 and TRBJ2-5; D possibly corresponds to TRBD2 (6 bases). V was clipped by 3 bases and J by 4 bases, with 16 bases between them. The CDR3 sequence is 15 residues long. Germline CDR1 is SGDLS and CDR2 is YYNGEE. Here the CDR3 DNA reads TGTGCCAGCAGCGGAACACCCGCGGGGCGAGAGACCCAGTACTTC. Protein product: CASSGTPAGRETQYF.

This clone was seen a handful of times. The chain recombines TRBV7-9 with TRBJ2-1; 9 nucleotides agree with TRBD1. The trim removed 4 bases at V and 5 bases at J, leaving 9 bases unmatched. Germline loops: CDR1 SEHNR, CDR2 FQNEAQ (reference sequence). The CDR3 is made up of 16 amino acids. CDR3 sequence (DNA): TGTGCCAGCAGCTCGATACCGGGACAGGGAGACAATGAGCAGTTCTTC. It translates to CASSSIPGQGDNEQFF.

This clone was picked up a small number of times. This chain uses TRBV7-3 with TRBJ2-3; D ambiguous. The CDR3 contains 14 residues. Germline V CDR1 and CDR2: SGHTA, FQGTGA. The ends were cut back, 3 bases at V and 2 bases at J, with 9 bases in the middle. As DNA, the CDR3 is TGTGCCAGCAGCTTGTTTGGTTCCACAGATACGCAGTATTTT. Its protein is CASSLFGSTDTQYF.

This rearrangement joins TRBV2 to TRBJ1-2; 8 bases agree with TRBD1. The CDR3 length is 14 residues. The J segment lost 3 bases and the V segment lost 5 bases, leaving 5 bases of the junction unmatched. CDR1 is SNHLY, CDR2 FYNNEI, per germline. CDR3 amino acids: CASSLDRDHYGYTF. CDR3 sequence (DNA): TGTGCCAGCAGTCTGGACAGGGACCACTATGGCTACACCTTC.

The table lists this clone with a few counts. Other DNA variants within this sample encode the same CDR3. This CDR3 reads CASSYSTGTDTQYF. The CDR3 DNA follows: TGTGCCAGCAGTTACTCGACTGGTACAGATACGCAGTATTTT. The chain carries TRBV6-5 and TRBJ2-3; D gene uncertain. Germline CDR1 is MNHEY and CDR2 is SVGAGI. The CDR3 totals 14 residues. V was shortened by 0 bases and J by 3 bases, with 7 bases between the two germline ends.

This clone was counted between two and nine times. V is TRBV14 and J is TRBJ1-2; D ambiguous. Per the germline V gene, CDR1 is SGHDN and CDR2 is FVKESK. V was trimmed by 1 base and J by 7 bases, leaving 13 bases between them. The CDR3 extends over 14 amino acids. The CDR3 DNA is TGTGCCAGCAGCCAAGTCTCTGGGAGGTTTGGCTACACCTTC. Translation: CASSQVSGRFGYTF.

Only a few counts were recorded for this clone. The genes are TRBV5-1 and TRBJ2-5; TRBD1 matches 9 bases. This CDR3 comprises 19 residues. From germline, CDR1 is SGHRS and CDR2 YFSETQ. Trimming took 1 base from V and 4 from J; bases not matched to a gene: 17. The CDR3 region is CASSLWAPSGQGSLETQYF. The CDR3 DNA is TGCGCCAGCAGCTTGTGGGCTCCGTCGGGACAGGGTTCCCTAGAGACCCAGTACTTC.